A selection of T cell receptor beta chains follows, all from one sample in a study of blood T cell repertoires in COVID-19. Method: immunoSEQ multiplex PCR; TCRdb's copy keeps in-frame clones and lacks some. Of 250,000 or so clones listed, roughly 88% are singletons. The specimen was PBMCs or T cells enriched from blood (not recorded which). The receptors originated from a woman aged 25 to 45 who had been exposed to COVID-19. CDR3s include the opening cysteine and the closing phenylalanine or tryptophan. A D gene is named only where the DNA matches it firmly. Part of the rows lack a size; the others show once, few, many or a class for expanded clones.

j_call v_call clone_size d_call cdr3_aa cdr3_nt
TRBJ2-3 TRBV4-1 - - CASSLRLGHSTDTQYF TGCGCCAGCAGCCTGAGGCTGGGACATTCCACAGATACGCAGTATTTT
TRBJ2-1 TRBV9 - TRBD2 CASSGAGTSIDEQFF TGTGCCAGCAGCGGGGCCGGGACTAGTATCGATGAGCAGTTCTTC
TRBJ1-4 TRBV28 - - CASSLGGATNEKLFF TGTGCCAGCAGTTTAGGCGGAGCAACTAATGAAAAACTGTTTTTT
TRBJ2-6 TRBV6-6 few - CASSLTVPIRYSGANVLTF TGTGCCAGCAGCTTGACAGTTCCGATCCGATACTCTGGGGCCAACGTCCTGACTTTC
TRBJ2-7 TRBV7-9 - - CASSRETYEQYF TGTGCCAGCAGCCGGGAGACCTACGAGCAGTACTTC
TRBJ1-6 TRBV30 - TRBD1 CAWSVRSLTGALDNSPLHF TGTGCCTGGAGTGTACGTTCCCTAACAGGGGCACTGGATAATTCACCCCTCCACTTT
TRBJ1-2 TRBV28 - - CASTTGPEYGYTF TGTGCCTCCACCACAGGCCCCGAGTATGGCTACACCTTC
TRBJ2-7 TRBV7-3 once TRBD2 CASSLAGGSYEQYF TGTGCCAGCAGCTTAGCGGGAGGGTCCTACGAGCAGTACTTC
TRBJ1-3 TRBV25-1 - - CASAVSGLAGNTIYF TGTGCCAGCGCGGTCAGCGGTCTTGCCGGAAACACCATATATTTT
TRBJ1-2 TRBV6-4 - - CASSREGTYGYTF TGTGCCAGCAGTCGGGAGGGTACGTATGGCTACACCTTC
TRBJ2-1 TRBV12-5 - TRBD2 CASGLAGGVKNEQFF TGTGCTAGTGGCTTAGCGGGAGGAGTAAAGAATGAGCAGTTCTTC
TRBJ2-2 TRBV3-1/TRBV3-2 - TRBD2 CASRDQTSGRSVTGELFF TGTGCCAGCAGGGACCAGACTAGCGGGAGGTCCGTCACCGGGGAGCTGTTTTTT
TRBJ2-5 TRBV2 - - CASSERETQYF TGTGCCAGCAGTGAACGGGAGACCCAGTACTTC
TRBJ1-1 TRBV4-1 - TRBD1 CASSHEQGAASTEAFF TGCGCCAGCAGCCATGAACAGGGGGCGGCGAGCACTGAAGCTTTCTTT
TRBJ2-1 TRBV7-9 - TRBD1 CASSLVLQGPWDEQFF TGTGCCAGCAGCTTAGTTCTACAGGGGCCTTGGGATGAGCAGTTCTTC
TRBJ2-7 TRBV7-6 - TRBD2 CASSPGQGGLAGGTYEQYF TGTGCCAGCAGCCCTGGACAGGGTGGACTAGCGGGGGGGACCTACGAGCAGTACTTC